This TCR beta chain was identified in a study of a mutant IDH1 vaccine in newly diagnosed glioma. Overall study context: Eight vaccine injections were given to patients in weeks 1, 3, 5, 7, 11, 15, 19 and 23. Standard pretreatment was either radiotherapy, temozolomide, or, for most, radiochemotherapy with temozolomide.

Germline loops: CDR1 ENHRY, CDR2 SYGVKD. CDR3 length: 16 residues. TCRdb keeps only in-frame clones here, not all; method: immunoSEQ multiplex PCR. The sample consists of 60,000 to 85,000 clones, around 83% of them appearing once. Time point described: week 23, last vaccination. Every single dose of the vaccine, 300 ug of mutant IDH1 20-mer peptide, came with topical imiquimod. As to this clone: Its target is not known.

The chain recombines TRBV10-3 with TRBJ2-5; a possible D gene is TRBD1 (5 bases). The J call could be wrong; TRBJ2-7 is a better fit for the DNA end. The clonotype originates from a woman aged 50 to 65 with glioma. Source: PBMCs, taken from a glioma patient whose treatment included an IDH1 peptide vaccine. This CDR3 is CAISESVAGRSYEQYF. The CDR3 DNA reads as TGTGCCATCAGTGAGTCGGTGGCAGGGCGATCCTACGAGCAGTACTTC.